Sequencing of this T cell receptor (beta chain) was carried out in a study of liver allograft versus peripheral blood T cells. Study-wide background: T cell receptor repertoires in transplanted livers were compared with those in recipients' peripheral blood. Study-wide findings and caveats: T cell receptor repertoires inside liver allografts reportedly differed from those in peripheral blood.

TCRdb called the reads again in MiXCR, with one record for every CDR3 protein. The sample has about 16,000 distinct CDR3 sequences; 22% are singletons. Comment on this clonotype: Its specificity is unknown.

This clonotype was sampled from a human patient who had a liver transplant. Among the T cells, some may be from the graft donor.

CDR3 nucleotide sequence: TGTGCCAGTTTTGGGGGGGTGGTCTACGAGCAGTACTTC. This encodes CASFGGVVYEQYF. The rearrangement links TRBV6-1 to TRBJ2-7, with 7 bases lining up with TRBD2. J was trimmed by 3 bases and V by 9 bases; bases with no gene match: 8. Per germline, CDR1 MNHNS and CDR2 SASEGT. This CDR3 is 13 amino acids long.